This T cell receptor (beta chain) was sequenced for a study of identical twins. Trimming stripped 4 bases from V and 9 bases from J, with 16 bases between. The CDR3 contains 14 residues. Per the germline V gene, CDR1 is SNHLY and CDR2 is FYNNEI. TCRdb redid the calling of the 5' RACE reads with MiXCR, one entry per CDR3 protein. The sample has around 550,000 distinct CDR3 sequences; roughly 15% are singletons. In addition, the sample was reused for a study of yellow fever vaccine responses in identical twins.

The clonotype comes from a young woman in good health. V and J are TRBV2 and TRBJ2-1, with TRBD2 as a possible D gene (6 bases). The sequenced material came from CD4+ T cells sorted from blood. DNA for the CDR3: TGTGCCAGCAGTGCCCGGGGGTTGTTGGGTGAGCAGTTCTTC. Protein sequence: CASSARGLLGEQFF.